This note documents a single T cell receptor beta chain sequence. Antigen specificity is unknown. Time point of the sample: after neoadjuvant nivolumab, at surgical resection. This entry belongs to a study of neoadjuvant anti-PD-1 for oral cavity cancer. Notes on the study in general: With a few patients per group, TCR findings need larger cohorts.

Libraries were prepared by immunoSEQ multiplex PCR; TCRdb keeps only in-frame clonotypes and omits some of them. The sample shows about 12,000 clones, 70% to 75% of them seen only once. Germline V gene data show CDR1 as SGHAT and CDR2 as FQNNGV. The CDR3 is 14 amino acids. V was cut by 5 bases and J by 3 bases, with 11 bases left in between. The rearrangement links TRBV11-2 to TRBJ2-1; D is perhaps TRBD1 (5 bases). Sample: PBMCs, taken after nivolumab (anti-PD-1) treatment. This receptor was taken from a person between 35 and 79 years old with oral cavity squamous cell carcinoma. CDR3 loop: CASSDRQLYNEQFF. CDR3 sequence (DNA): TGTGCCAGCAGCGATAGACAGCTCTACAATGAGCAGTTCTTC.